Included here is one T cell receptor (beta chain) sequence, with context. Its matching antigen is unknown. The CDR3 contains 14 residues. Germline V gene data show CDR1 as SGHNT and CDR2 as YYREEE (reference sequence). The junction had 5 bases not matched to a gene; V was cut back by 6 bases and J by 3 bases. This specimen comes from a study of cytomegalovirus exposure and HLA in healthy donors. The study's findings and limits: Later analysis identified a missense DCLRE1C variant that was linked to TCR beta V- and J-gene trimming. TCR sequences were mostly rare, though some public TCRs occurred in many donors.

Primers for the PCR totalled 60 Vbeta and 13 Jbeta. Method: immunoSEQ multiplex PCR; TCRdb's copy keeps in-frame clones and lacks some. This table has roughly 140,000 clones, more than 75% appearing once. The receptor comes from a human donor in good health. The sample comprised PBMCs. The V call is TRBV5-4, the J call TRBJ1-1, with TRBD1 matching over 10 bases. CDR3 DNA sequence: TGTGCCAGCACCCGGACAGGGGGGTACACTGAAGCTTTCTTT. This sequence encodes CASTRTGGYTEAFF.